This T cell receptor beta chain was documented in a study of T cells after yellow fever vaccination. About the research overall: SMART-Seq v4 Ultra Low Input prepared libraries from low-cell fractions.

This clonotype was counted a few times. Its antigen is unknown. Study-level points and caveats: Shared CD4/CD8 clonotypes were a small share, likely from convergent recombination. After the booster, 96% of CD4 and roughly nine tenths of CD8 primary-response clones were re-detected.

Universal primer sites and UMIs were introduced during 5'RACE template-switching synthesis of TCR cDNA. In TCRdb, the 5' RACE reads were re-called with MiXCR into one record per CDR3 protein. The table shows 250,000 to 350,000 distinct CDR3 sequences, with around 7% occurring only once. The source of this sequence is a man between 18 and 35 years old who received the YFV17D yellow fever vaccine. Sequencing was performed on PBMCs, taken more than 40 days after the first yellow fever vaccination.

The CDR3 is CSVGSVVKADLSYGYTF. In DNA, the CDR3 is TGCAGCGTTGGTAGTGTTGTAAAGGCGGATCTTTCCTATGGCTACACCTTC. V is TRBV29-1 and J is TRBJ1-2; D gene ambiguous. Germline lookup yields CDR1 SQVTM and CDR2 ANQGSEA. The CDR3 loop spans 17 amino acids. V shed 4 bases and J shed 4 bases, with 25 bases lying between them. The whole variable domain, remainder taken from reference TRBV29-1 and TRBJ1-2, is SAVISQKPSRDICQRGTSLTIQCQVDSQVTMMFWYRQQPGQSLTLIATANQGSEATYESGFVIDKFPISRPNLTFSTLTVSNMSPEDSSIYLCSVGSVVKADLSYGYTFGSGTRLTVV.